The 5 T cell receptor beta chains below were found in one sample sequenced in a study of T cell responses to AZD1222 COVID-19 vaccine. The table came from immunoSEQ multiplex PCR; TCRdb's copy has only in-frame clones and leaves some out. The sample has about 140,000 clones; around 90% are singletons. The material was peripheral blood, obtained on day 0 of AZD1222 vaccination. The receptors come from an adult in good health.

The rearrangement uses TRBV28 and TRBJ2-7; 12 nucleotides agree with TRBD2. This CDR3 is 15 amino acids long. J was trimmed by 6 bases and V by 5 bases; bases with no gene match: 8. Germline-derived CDR1 and CDR2 are MDHEN and SYDVKM. CDR3 amino acids: CASSGRRLAGVEQYF. Here the CDR3 DNA reads TGTGCCAGCAGTGGTCGTCGACTAGCGGGAGTCGAGCAGTACTTC.

The rearrangement joins TRBV5-1 to TRBJ1-3, with D possibly matching TRBD1 (5 bases). Trimming removed 4 bases from V and 0 bases from J, with 11 bases in between. The germline CDR1 and CDR2 sequences are SGHRS and YFSETQ. The CDR3 is made up of 15 amino acids. The CDR3 nucleotides read TGCGCCAGCAGCCCCGGACAAGGCTCTGGAAACACCATATATTTT. The encoded protein is CASSPGQGSGNTIYF.

The V gene is TRBV3-1 (or the pseudogene TRBV3-2), the J gene TRBJ2-2, with 16 nucleotides matching TRBD2. Per the germline V gene, CDR1 is LGHDT and CDR2 is YNNKEL (reference sequence). The CDR3 spans 18 residues. Trimming removed 2 bases from V and 7 bases from J; junction bases left unmatched: 7. In DNA, the CDR3 is TGTGCCAGCAGCCAACCCGGGACTAGCGGGGGGGCTGACGGGGAGCTGTTTTTT. Translating it yields CASSQPGTSGGADGELFF.

The chain joins TRBV2 to TRBJ1-5; no definite D call. Germline V gene data show CDR1 as SNHLY and CDR2 as FYNNEI. Trimming pared 4 bases from V and 2 bases from J, leaving 6 bases between. The CDR3 runs 13 residues. The CDR3 loop reads CASSGTGNQPQHF. As DNA, the CDR3 is TGTGCCAGCAGTGGGACCGGCAATCAGCCCCAGCATTTT.

The chain carries TRBV6-5 and TRBJ2-7, with a weak D call TRBD1 (5 bases). Germline CDR1 MNHEY, CDR2 SVGAGI. V was clipped by 7 bases and J by 3 bases, with 16 bases between them. CDR3 length: 14 residues. The CDR3 here is CASKKDNAGYEQYF. As DNA, the CDR3 is TGTGCCAGCAAGAAGGACAACGCCGGCTACGAGCAGTACTTC.